The next 20 T cell receptor beta chains were all read from a single sample in a study of cytomegalovirus exposure and HLA in healthy donors listed by TCRdb under 2017. Libraries were made using the immunoSEQ multiplex PCR assay. Held by TCRdb, this immuneACCESS table contains in-frame sequences only and omits some clones. Under half of the omission traces to an unresolved V gene where checked; the cause of the rest is unknown. For this sample there are around 34,000 clones; 85% to 95% appear just once. Of the sample, around 3.4% is held by the ten largest clones. Material: PBMCs. All receptors come from a man between 18 and 29 years old in good health and CMV-seronegative.

The V gene is TRBV5-4, the J gene TRBJ2-1; maybe TRBD2 (6 bases). Germline lookup yields CDR1 SGHNT and CDR2 YYREEE (reference sequence). Trimming removed 0 bases from V and 12 bases from J, with 22 bases in between. The CDR3 loop spans 16 amino acids. The CDR3 sequence: CASSLAGGLRALGQFF. The CDR3 DNA follows: TGTGCCAGCAGCTTGGCCGGGGGACTTCGGGCCCTTGGGCAGTTCTTC.

The rearrangement joins TRBV7-9 to TRBJ1-1; 7 bases are shared with TRBD1. Germline lookup yields CDR1 SEHNR and CDR2 FQNEAQ (reference sequence). Losses at the gene ends were 4 bases for V and 2 bases for J; bases not matched to a gene: 7. The CDR3 is made up of 15 amino acids. The CDR3 loop is CASSSPDRHNTEAFF. For the CDR3, the DNA is TGTGCCAGCAGCTCACCGGACAGGCATAACACTGAAGCTTTCTTT.

V gene TRBV11-2 combines with J gene TRBJ1-4; D unclear. Germline V gives CDR1 SGHAT, CDR2 FQNNGV. There are 16 residues in the CDR3. V was cut by 5 bases and J by 8 bases, with 21 bases left in between. CDR3 in DNA: TGTGCCAGCAGCAAAACCTTCGTCGTTGGGAGGGAAAAACTGTTTTTT. Translated, it gives CASSKTFVVGREKLFF. Complete variable domain (other parts from reference TRBV11-2 and TRBJ1-4): EAGVAQSPRYKIIEKRQSVAFWCNPISGHATLYWYQQILGQGPKLLIQFQNNGVVDDSQLPKDRFSAERLKGVDSTLKIQPAKLEDSAVYLCASSKTFVVGREKLFFGSGTQLSVL.

The rearrangement uses TRBV5-6 and TRBJ1-2; 9 bases match TRBD1. V dropped 4 bases and J dropped 5; count of bases not matched to a gene: 0. Germline values: CDR1 SGHDT, CDR2 YYEEEE. The CDR3 sequence is 12 residues long. This chain's CDR3 is CASSGQGYGYTF. For the CDR3, the DNA is TGTGCCAGCAGCGGACAGGGGTATGGCTACACCTTC.

The V gene is TRBV10-3, the J gene TRBJ2-2; 10 bases map to TRBD1. The CDR3 runs 17 residues. V shed 6 bases, J shed 5 bases, and the junction held 12 bases outside the gene matches. In germline, CDR1 is ENHRY, CDR2 SYGVKD. The chain's CDR3 is CAISWTGGSQATGELFF. Here the CDR3 DNA reads TGTGCCATCAGCTGGACAGGGGGAAGCCAAGCGACCGGGGAGCTGTTTTTT.

The chain recombines TRBV13 with TRBJ2-3; TRBD1 aligns across 7 bases. Germline-derived CDR1 and CDR2 are PRHDT and FYEKMQ (reference sequence). Losses at the gene ends were 6 bases for V and 6 bases for J; bases not matched to a gene: 12. The CDR3 has 15 amino acids. This chain's CDR3 is CASSSQGVVRDTQYF. The CDR3 DNA follows: TGTGCCAGCAGTTCCCAGGGGGTAGTGAGGGATACGCAGTATTTT.

The CDR3 nucleotides read TGTGCCAGCAGCCTTCAAGCGAACGGGGAGACCCAGTACTTC. As protein: CASSLQANGETQYF. V gene TRBV6-5 combines with J gene TRBJ2-5; D is unclear. Looked up from germline, CDR1 is MNHEY and CDR2 is SVGAGI. Trimming cost V 6 bases and J 5 bases, with 16 bases left between them. CDR3 length: 14 residues.

The chain has TRBV6-1 and TRBJ1-3; no clear D gene. V lost 9 bases, J lost 1 base, and 10 bases lay in between. The CDR3 is made up of 13 amino acids. Germline CDR1 is MNHNS and CDR2 is SASEGT. CDR3 coding DNA: TGTGCCAGTACGGGTGTTTCTGGAAACACCATATATTTT. Translated, it gives CASTGVSGNTIYF.

This chain uses TRBV4-2 with TRBJ2-5; 10 bases agree with TRBD2. Unmatched junction bases numbered 9, after V lost 1 base and J lost 4 bases. This CDR3 contains 17 residues. Germline V gives CDR1 LGHNA, CDR2 YNFKEQ. This chain's CDR3 is CASSQGSEAGGLETQYF. DNA for the CDR3: TGTGCCAGCAGCCAAGGTTCTGAAGCGGGGGGGCTAGAGACCCAGTACTTC.

CDR3 in amino acids: CASSDSPLGGRAREQFF. CDR3 bases: TGTGCCAGCAGTGACTCCCCTTTGGGCGGGAGGGCTCGGGAGCAGTTCTTC. This chain connects TRBV6-4 to TRBJ2-1; 9 nucleotides match TRBD2. CDR1 is MRHNA, CDR2 SNTAGT, per germline. CDR3 length: 17 residues. Germline trimming cut 0 bases from V and 10 bases from J; bases unmatched to any gene: 13.

The J gene is TRBJ1-4, the V gene TRBV2, with 10 nucleotides matching TRBD1. CDR1 is SNHLY, CDR2 FYNNEI, per germline. Trimming removed 1 base from V and 8 bases from J; junction bases left unmatched: 1. The CDR3 is made up of 14 amino acids. The CDR3 loop reads CASSEGTGGEKLFF. Here the CDR3 DNA reads TGTGCCAGCAGTGAAGGGACAGGGGGGGAAAAACTGTTTTTT.

This clone was detected only a few times. The chain links TRBV2 to TRBJ1-2, with 7 bases that match TRBD1. This CDR3 is built from 11 residues. V lost 8 bases to trimming and J lost 9 bases; unmatched junction nucleotides: 6. Germline CDR1 is SNHLY and CDR2 is FYNNEI. The DNA of the CDR3 is TGTGCCAGCTTCAGGGGGAGAAGCTACACCTTC. Translating it yields CASFRGRSYTF.

The chain recombines TRBV4-2 with TRBJ2-2, with 14 bases matching TRBD2. This CDR3 has 18 residues. CDR1 LGHNA and CDR2 YNFKEQ come from the germline V gene. With 5 bases clipped from V and 5 bases from J, the junction kept 10 bases outside the gene matches. CDR3 protein: CASSSGTSGSFRTGELFF. CDR3 nucleotides: TGTGCCAGCAGCTCTGGGACTAGCGGGAGTTTTAGAACCGGGGAGCTGTTTTTT.

The rearrangement uses TRBV30 and TRBJ2-5; 9 positions agree with TRBD1. The CDR3 consists of 13 residues. V was pared by 0 bases and J by 6 bases, with 2 bases of the junction left unmatched. CDR1 GTSNPN and CDR2 SVGIG come from the germline V gene (reference sequence). As DNA, the CDR3 is TGTGCCTGGAGTGTGGGGACAGGGAAGACCCAGTACTTC. It specifies CAWSVGTGKTQYF.

The chain recombines TRBV6-5 with TRBJ2-5; the match to TRBD1 covers 7 bases. This CDR3 is 13 amino acids long. With V trimmed by 6 bases and J by 6 bases, 7 bases remained unmatched. The V gene's germline CDR1 is MNHEY and CDR2 SVGAGI. CDR3 region: CASSRGQAKTQYF. The CDR3 coding sequence is TGTGCCAGCAGCCGTGGACAGGCGAAGACCCAGTACTTC.

The chain couples TRBV6-1 to TRBJ2-6; 7 nucleotides line up with TRBD1. CDR1 and CDR2 from the germline V gene are MNHNS and SASEGT. The CDR3 runs to 18 residues. The V gene end was trimmed by 3 bases and the J gene end by 0 bases; junction bases not matched to a gene: 8. This CDR3 is CASSESGQTSSGANVLTF. CDR3 coding DNA: TGTGCCAGCAGTGAGTCGGGACAGACCAGCTCTGGGGCCAACGTCCTGACTTTC.

The chain has TRBV4-2 and TRBJ2-3, with 9 bases aligning to TRBD1. The V gene's germline CDR1 is LGHNA and CDR2 YNFKEQ. This CDR3 is 17 amino acids long. The V and J ends lost 3 bases and 0 bases, in that order; junction bases with no gene match: 7. The CDR3, as DNA: TGTGCCAGCAGCCAGGGGGACAGGGTAGGAAGCACAGATACGCAGTATTTT. Its translation: CASSQGDRVGSTDTQYF.

The CDR3 bases are TGTGCCAGCAGCGGGGACCGGGGGTCCACTGAAGCTTTCTTT. Amino acids: CASSGDRGSTEAFF. The genes are TRBV7-3 and TRBJ1-1; possible D gene TRBD1, 5 bases. Germline loops: CDR1 SGHTA, CDR2 FQGTGA. V lost 5 bases and J lost 4, with 14 bases in between. The CDR3 is 14 amino acids.

The V call is TRBV11-2, the J call TRBJ2-7; 7 bases line up with TRBD2. Germline loops: CDR1 SGHAT, CDR2 FQNNGV. The CDR3 contains 14 residues. After removal of 1 base from V and 0 bases from J, the junction contained 0 bases not matched to a gene. CDR3 region: CASSLGDYSYEQYF. The CDR3 region has the DNA TGTGCCAGCAGCTTAGGGGACTACTCCTACGAGCAGTACTTC.

The chain is built from TRBV27 and TRBJ1-2; TRBD1 matches 7 bases. This CDR3 is built from 13 residues. Germline V CDR1 and CDR2: MNHEY, SMNVEV (reference sequence). The V segment lost 6 bases and the J segment 4 bases; nucleotides outside the gene matches: 5. The CDR3 reads CASSLDRSYGYTF. The CDR3 DNA is TGTGCCAGCAGCCTGGACAGGAGCTATGGCTACACCTTC.